This record looks at one TCR beta chain sequence and its context. The data originate from a study of blood T cell repertoires in COVID-19. Study information: There were acute and convalescent COVID-19 samples, and they came from the United States, Italy and Spain. Sample material is recorded as cDNA or gDNA derived from T cells, B-cell-depleted T cells, or PBMCs.

In germline, CDR1 is SGHKS, CDR2 YYEKEE (reference sequence). This CDR3 has 17 amino acids. The V end was cut by 4 bases, the J end by 0 bases, with 14 bases between. Source study methods: The authors estimated nucleated cell counts from reference gene primer amplification. The data were produced by immunoSEQ multiplex PCR, yet TCRdb's version contains in-frame clones alone and is incomplete. That table furnishes V, J and clone size, whereas the DNA furnished D and trimming. Among hundreds of thousands of clones listed, 70% to 90% were seen once. The TCR was taken from a human donor in a cohort sampled during active COVID-19. Sequencing input: peripheral blood. The chain joins TRBV5-5 to TRBJ2-6; D possibly corresponds to TRBD1 (6 bases). The CDR3 sequence is CASSRPGHSSGANVLTF. CDR3 DNA sequence: TGTGCCAGCAGCCGGCCGGGACACAGCTCTGGGGCCAACGTCCTGACTTTC.